One sample yielded the 15 T cell receptor beta chains listed below, sequenced in a study of molecular identifiers for immune sequencing clone quantification. TCRdb processed the PCR reads anew with MiXCR; each CDR3 protein has one entry. Here the sample spans about 640,000 distinct CDR3 sequences, about 20% being singletons. The specimen sequenced was naive CD8+ T cells from blood, with Jurkat cell RNA spiked in. Specified subset: FACS-sorted CD8+CD4-CCR7+CD45RA+ naive T cells. These receptors came from a human donor in good health. Some libraries in this study had Jurkat cell RNA spiked in.

In this sample, this clonotype turned up many times. The V gene is TRBV12-5, the J gene TRBJ2-3, with TRBD1 matching over 8 bases. This CDR3 is 15 amino acids long. The junction had 4 bases not matched to a gene; V was cut back by 5 bases and J by 0 bases. Germline-derived CDR1 and CDR2 are LGHNT and FRNRAP. The CDR3 spells CASGPGTGSTDTQYF. The CDR3 DNA reads TGTGCTAGTGGTCCCGGGACAGGAAGCACAGATACGCAGTATTTT.

This clonotype has only one observation. The genes are TRBV4-1 and TRBJ2-1, with D possibly being TRBD1 (5 bases). V gave up 0 bases and J gave up 2 bases, with 11 bases separating them. In germline, CDR1 is MGHRA, CDR2 YSYEKL. The CDR3 is made up of 16 amino acids. As DNA, the CDR3 is TGCGCCAGCAGCCAAGATAAGGCAGGGACCTACAATGAGCAGTTCTTC. Encoded protein: CASSQDKAGTYNEQFF.

Of note for this clonotype: A much bigger clone sits one base away, suggesting this may be a read error. V usage is TRBV14 and J usage is TRBJ2-7; D is perhaps TRBD2 (5 bases). Germline CDR1 SGHDN, CDR2 FVKESK. There are 13 residues in the CDR3. Here the CDR3 reads CGSSQDGRREQYF. The CDR3 coding sequence is TGTGGCAGCAGCCAAGATGGCAGGAGGGAGCAGTACTTC.

Worth noting for this clonotype: A single base separates this from a much larger clone, so it may be a read error. The chain couples TRBV27 to TRBJ1-5; maybe TRBD1 (5 bases). Germline V gene lookup returns CDR1 MNHEY and CDR2 SMNVEV (reference sequence). CDR3 length: 13 amino acids. The CDR3 region has the DNA TGTGCCAACAGTTACAGGTTCAATCAGCCCCAGCATTTT. Translation gives CANSYRFNQPQHF.

This clonotype was observed at least ten times. V is TRBV12-3 or TRBV12-4 and J is TRBJ1-2; unclear D gene. CDR3 length: 17 amino acids. Trimming took 1 base from V and 2 from J, leaving 17 bases between them. The DNA of the CDR3 is TGTGCCAGCAGTTTAGACGTCGGGCACAGTCAAAACTATGGCTACACCTTC. Encoded protein: CASSLDVGHSQNYGYTF.

In regard to this clonotype: At one boundary the junction diverges from the germline segment, which might be a read error. The chain is built from TRBV30 and TRBJ1-1, with TRBD1 matching over 7 bases. CDR3 size: 13 residues. Germline V lookup: CDR1 GTSNPN, CDR2 SVGIG (reference sequence). CDR3 sequence reads: CAWSETGYTGAFF. The CDR3, as DNA: TGTGCCTGGAGTGAGACAGGGTACACTGGAGCTTTCTTT.

This clonotype was seen many times. The V gene is TRBV4-3, the J gene TRBJ2-3; 7 positions agree with TRBD2. V dropped 4 bases and J dropped 6; count of bases not matched to a gene: 7. Germline CDR1 LGHNA, CDR2 YSLEER. The CDR3 is 14 amino acids. The CDR3 sequence is CASSPRLADDTQYF. The DNA of the CDR3 is TGCGCCAGCAGCCCCCGACTAGCTGATGATACGCAGTATTTT.

This clonotype was recorded many times. The chain links TRBV28 to TRBJ2-3; D is perhaps TRBD2 (6 bases). The CDR3 is 15 amino acids. Germline values: CDR1 MDHEN, CDR2 SYDVKM. Between the trimmed V and J ends, which lost 6 bases and 3 bases, there was a span of 16 bases. The CDR3 here is CASSPGVMRTDTQYF. Written as DNA, the CDR3 is TGTGCCAGCAGCCCGGGGGTTATGAGGACAGATACGCAGTATTTT.

This clonotype was detected a few times. The chain uses TRBV11-1 and TRBJ2-3; 8 nucleotides agree with TRBD2. Germline V gene data show CDR1 as SGHAT and CDR2 as FQDESV (reference sequence). Trimming cost V 5 bases and J 5 bases; bases outside gene matches: 9. This CDR3 region has 15 residues. The CDR3 is CASSPAGGGRDTQYF. CDR3 nucleotides: TGTGCCAGCAGCCCGGCGGGGGGCGGTCGAGATACGCAGTATTTT. Full variable domain (remainder filled in from reference TRBV11-1 and TRBJ2-3): EAEVAQSPRYKITEKSQAVAFWCDPISGHATLYWYRQILGQGPELLVQFQDESVVDDSQLPKDRFSAERLKGVDSTLKIQPAELGDSAMYLCASSPAGGGRDTQYFGPGTRLTVL.

The table lists this clonotype with many counts. The chain has TRBV4-3 and TRBJ2-7; no clear D gene. V was trimmed by 2 bases and J by 3 bases, leaving 8 bases between them. Germline V gives CDR1 LGHNA, CDR2 YSLEER. The CDR3 runs to 13 residues. CDR3 amino acids: CASSQYQDYEQYF. The CDR3 DNA follows: TGCGCCAGCAGCCAATATCAGGACTACGAGCAGTACTTC.

This clonotype was detected ten times or more. The chain is built from TRBV28 and TRBJ1-4; TRBD1 is a possible D gene (6 bases). This CDR3 contains 14 residues. Germline CDR1 MDHEN, CDR2 SYDVKM. Trimming stripped 4 bases from V and 8 bases from J, with 14 bases between. This CDR3 reads CASSSTGLSEKLFF. The CDR3, as DNA: TGTGCCAGCAGTTCGACAGGTTTGAGCGAAAAACTGTTTTTT.

This chain joins TRBV19 and TRBJ1-2; the match to TRBD1 covers 9 bases. This CDR3 is built from 14 residues. CDR1 is LNHDA and CDR2 is SQIVND in the germline V gene (reference sequence). The V gene end was trimmed by 10 bases and the J gene end by 3 bases; junction bases not matched to a gene: 9. In nucleotides, the CDR3 is TGTGCCACAAAGGAGACAGGGGGAGACTATGGCTACACCTTC. It yields the protein CATKETGGDYGYTF.

The gene calls are TRBV7-2 and TRBJ1-5; 7 bases line up with TRBD1. This CDR3 spans 17 amino acids. From germline, CDR1 is SGHTA and CDR2 FQGNSA. V was clipped by 3 bases and J by 3 bases; unmatched bases: 11. The CDR3 bases are TGTGCCAGCAGCTTGGGGGGACAGACGTTAACCAATCAGCCCCAGCATTTT. This translates into CASSLGGQTLTNQPQHF. The whole variable domain, remainder taken from reference TRBV7-2 and TRBJ1-5, is GAGVSQSPSNKVTEKGKDVELRCDPISGHTALYWYRQSLGQGLEFLIYFQGNSAPDKSGLPSDRFSAERTGGSVSTLTIQRTQQEDSAVYLCASSLGGQTLTNQPQHFGDGTRLSIL.

Details on this clonotype: A much larger clonotype is one base distant, so this may be a read error. The chain links TRBV7-2 to TRBJ2-1; weak D call: TRBD1 (6 bases). There are 16 residues in the CDR3. Per the germline V gene, CDR1 is SGHTA and CDR2 is FQGNSA. CDR3 amino acids: CASSPTGQMSLYEQSF. The CDR3 region has the DNA TGTGCCAGCAGCCCTACAGGACAGATGAGTCTCTATGAGCAGTCCTTC.

This clonotype was counted between two and nine times. This chain links TRBV30 with TRBJ2-2; a possible D gene is TRBD2 (5 bases). Per the germline V gene, CDR1 is GTSNPN and CDR2 is SVGIG (reference sequence). The CDR3 covers 13 residues. Trimming stripped 1 base from V and 6 bases from J, with 9 bases between. The DNA for the CDR3 is TGTGCCTGGAGTGCTAGCAGACCCGGGGAGCTGTTTTTT. Residues: CAWSASRPGELFF.